The clone carrying this T cell receptor (beta chain) is a singleton in its sample. CDR1 and CDR2 (germline): KGHDR, SFDVKD. V trimming: 1 base; J trimming: 5 bases; junction bases outside the gene matches: 9. There are 17 residues in the CDR3. The data were taken from a study of control samples from healthy donors and cancer patients. Sequencing used immunoSEQ multiplex PCR; TCRdb keeps in-frame clones, though not all of them. The sample has around 120,000 clones; roughly 91% are singletons. The clonotype originates from a man between 50 and 59 years old with head and neck cancer. Specimen: PBMCs. The V call is TRBV24-1, the J call TRBJ2-5; 10 positions match TRBD1. The CDR3 DNA reads TGTGCCACCAGTGATTTTGGGACAGGGGTTTCTGGGGAGACCCAGTACTTC. It is translated as CATSDFGTGVSGETQYF.